This entry lists 24 T cell receptor beta chains sequenced from one sample in a study of T cell responses to AZD1222 COVID-19 vaccine. The table came from immunoSEQ multiplex PCR; TCRdb's copy has only in-frame clones and leaves some out. The sample yields roughly 110,000 clones, about 90% seen once. Here the sequenced sample was peripheral blood, taken on day 0 of AZD1222 vaccination. The origin of the receptors is an adult in good health.

The chain employs TRBV7-3 and TRBJ1-1; 9 nucleotides agree with TRBD1. Trimming cost V 5 bases and J 4 bases; bases outside gene matches: 5. The CDR3 has 14 amino acids. The germline CDR1 and CDR2 sequences are SGHTA and FQGTGA. The DNA of the CDR3 is TGTGCCAGCAGCAACCAACAGGGGGCCACTGAAGCTTTCTTT. Protein sequence: CASSNQQGATEAFF.

J is TRBJ1-1 and V is TRBV24-1; no firm D call. The CDR3 spans 11 residues. V lost 7 bases to trimming and J lost 6 bases, with 8 bases between them. The V gene's germline CDR1 is KGHDR and CDR2 SFDVKD. The CDR3 sequence is CATSEWAEAFF. The DNA of the CDR3 is TGTGCCACCAGCGAATGGGCTGAAGCTTTCTTT.

This chain joins TRBV5-1 and TRBJ1-2; TRBD1 might be the D (6 bases). V was shortened by 0 bases and J by 5 bases, with 14 bases between the two germline ends. Germline V gene sequence: CDR1 SGHRS, CDR2 YFSETQ. This CDR3 is 15 amino acids long. CDR3 nucleotides: TGCGCCAGCAGCTTGGAGGGGGTCAGGGAGTATGGCTACACCTTC. This translates into CASSLEGVREYGYTF.

The chain employs TRBV7-3 and TRBJ2-3, with 7 bases lining up with TRBD2. Germline CDR1 is SGHTA and CDR2 is FQGTGA. The CDR3 runs 15 residues. The trim removed 4 bases at V and 4 bases at J, leaving 8 bases unmatched. CDR3 in DNA: TGTGCCAGCAGCTCAACAAGCGGGACCCCAGATACGCAGTATTTT. This translates into CASSSTSGTPDTQYF.

V is TRBV27 and J is TRBJ1-1, with 11 bases lining up with TRBD1. This CDR3 has 14 residues. The V gene's germline CDR1 is MNHEY and CDR2 SMNVEV (reference sequence). V shed 6 bases and J 4 bases; nucleotides not matched to a gene: 4. The CDR3 here is CASSAGTGGTEAFF. The CDR3 region has the DNA TGTGCCAGCAGCGCCGGGACAGGGGGCACTGAAGCTTTCTTT.

V and J are TRBV9 and TRBJ2-2, with D possibly being TRBD2 (6 bases). Germline CDR1 is SGDLS and CDR2 is YYNGEE. V gave up 7 bases and J gave up 3 bases, with 7 bases separating them. This CDR3 has 12 amino acids. DNA of the CDR3: TGTGCCAGCGGGGGGTACACCGGGGAGCTGTTTTTT. As protein: CASGGYTGELFF.

The rearrangement joins TRBV27 to TRBJ2-3; D unresolved. CDR1 is MNHEY, CDR2 SMNVEV, per germline (reference sequence). The CDR3 has 14 amino acids. V was pared by 6 bases and J by 0 bases, with 10 bases between. CDR3 sequence reads: CASSRLVSTDTQYF. The CDR3 DNA reads TGTGCCAGCAGCCGCCTAGTGAGCACAGATACGCAGTATTTT.

A few counts support this clone. V usage is TRBV13 and J usage is TRBJ2-7; 8 positions agree with TRBD1. The CDR3 covers 16 residues. The V segment lost 4 bases and the J segment 4 bases; nucleotides outside the gene matches: 12. Germline V gene sequence: CDR1 PRHDT, CDR2 FYEKMQ (reference sequence). This CDR3 is CASSSKTGGLVYEQYF. The CDR3 region has the DNA TGTGCCAGCAGCTCAAAAACAGGGGGGTTGGTTTACGAGCAGTACTTC.

This chain joins TRBV6-5 and TRBJ2-2, with 7 bases that match TRBD1. Germline values: CDR1 MNHEY, CDR2 SVGAGI. With V trimmed by 4 bases and J by 6 bases, 11 bases remained unmatched. The CDR3 consists of 16 residues. The CDR3 loop is CASSSRTGVIPGELFF. CDR3 DNA: TGTGCCAGCAGTTCCCGGACAGGCGTCATCCCCGGGGAGCTGTTTTTT.

This chain links TRBV7-9 with TRBJ1-1, with unresolved D. In germline, CDR1 is SEHNR, CDR2 FQNEAQ (reference sequence). V was trimmed by 5 bases and J by 1 base, leaving 11 bases between them. CDR3 length equals 14 residues. CDR3 region: CASSRMIGNTEAFF. CDR3 DNA sequence: TGTGCCAGCAGCCGTATGATTGGGAACACTGAAGCTTTCTTT. Supplemented by reference TRBV7-9 and TRBJ1-1, the full variable domain reads DTGVSQNPRHKITKRGQNVTFRCDPISEHNRLYWYRQTLGQGPEFLTYFQNEAQLEKSRLLSDRFSAERPKGSFSTLEIQRTEQGDSAMYLCASSRMIGNTEAFFGQGTRLTVV.

The J gene is TRBJ1-2, the V gene TRBV4-3; D call uncertain. V dropped 0 bases and J dropped 0 bases, with 11 bases sitting between them. Looked up from germline, CDR1 is LGHNA and CDR2 is YSLEER. This CDR3 comprises 16 residues. The CDR3 protein is CASSQDVAGTNYGYTF. As DNA, the CDR3 is TGCGCCAGCAGCCAAGATGTTGCCGGGACTAACTATGGCTACACCTTC.

The chain links TRBV10-3 to TRBJ1-2; D ambiguous. The CDR3 length is 14 residues. Trimming shortened V by 0 bases and J by 1 base, and 6 bases separated the two germline ends. The V gene's germline CDR1 is ENHRY and CDR2 SYGVKD. The CDR3 DNA reads as TGTGCCATCAGTGAGTCGACGGGTAACTATGGCTACACCTTC. It yields the protein CAISESTGNYGYTF.

This CDR3 is CASTTGRGGSEKLFF. CDR3 bases: TGTGCCAGCACCACGGGGCGGGGGGGCTCTGAAAAACTGTTTTTT. The V gene is TRBV2, the J gene TRBJ1-4, with D perhaps TRBD1 (6 bases). V gave up 7 bases and J gave up 7 bases, with 19 bases separating them. The germline V gene encodes CDR1 SNHLY and CDR2 FYNNEI. The CDR3 sequence is 15 residues long.

This sequence joins TRBV7-2 and TRBJ1-2; D is perhaps TRBD1 (6 bases). This CDR3 is 17 amino acids long. V gave up 2 bases and J gave up 1 base, with 17 bases separating them. Germline lookup yields CDR1 SGHTA and CDR2 FQGNSA. The CDR3 DNA sequence: TGTGCCAGCAGCTTATACTTTGACAGGAACCATAACTATGGCTACACCTTC. It encodes CASSLYFDRNHNYGYTF.

The chain links TRBV6-2 or TRBV6-3 to TRBJ2-3; TRBD2 aligns across 10 bases. Germline CDR1 reads MNHEY; CDR2 reads SVGEGT. With V trimmed by 4 bases and J by 5 bases, 6 bases remained unmatched. The CDR3 consists of 15 residues. CDR3 protein: CASSSGTSVKDTQYF. The CDR3 DNA reads TGTGCCAGCAGTTCAGGGACTAGCGTTAAAGATACGCAGTATTTT.

This rearrangement joins TRBV5-4 to TRBJ1-2; tentatively, D is TRBD1 (5 bases). The CDR3 totals 14 residues. The ends were cut back, 4 bases at V and 4 bases at J, with 14 bases in the middle. Germline loops: CDR1 SGHNT, CDR2 YYREEE (reference sequence). The CDR3 DNA follows: TGTGCCAGCAGCCACGGTCCCGGGGGCTATGGCTACACCTTC. Encoded protein: CASSHGPGGYGYTF.

This chain joins TRBV9 and TRBJ2-2, with D tentatively TRBD2 (5 bases). The CDR3 is 16 residues long. V lost 4 bases, J lost 4 bases, and 17 bases lay in between. The germline CDR1 and CDR2 sequences are SGDLS and YYNGEE. CDR3 sequence reads: CASSPRTYPTTGELFF. The CDR3, as DNA: TGTGCCAGCAGCCCCAGGACTTACCCGACCACCGGGGAGCTGTTTTTT. Variable domain in full (rest from reference TRBV9 and TRBJ2-2): DSGVTQTPKHLITATGQRVTLRCSPRSGDLSVYWYQQSLDQGLQFLIQYYNGEERAKGNILERFSAQQFPDLHSELNLSSLELGDSALYFCASSPRTYPTTGELFFGEGSRLTVL.

This rearrangement joins TRBV19 to TRBJ1-1; TRBD1 is a possible D gene (5 bases). This CDR3 region has 13 residues. The germline gives CDR1 LNHDA, CDR2 SQIVND (reference sequence). Trimming removed 7 bases at V and 0 bases at J, with 9 bases between. Written as DNA, the CDR3 is TGTGCCAGTACACAGGTCATGAACACTGAAGCTTTCTTT. Amino acids: CASTQVMNTEAFF.

The sample holds a few counts of this clone. This chain connects TRBV7-9 to TRBJ1-4; D is unresolved. The CDR3 is 13 residues long. Germline loops: CDR1 SEHNR, CDR2 FQNEAQ (reference sequence). V gave up 5 bases and J gave up 6 bases, with 10 bases separating them. In DNA form, the CDR3 reads TGTGCCAGCAGCGGCGACAATTATGAAAAACTGTTTTTT. Residues: CASSGDNYEKLFF.

This chain connects TRBV4-1 to TRBJ1-2; possibly TRBD1 for D (6 bases). Deletions cut 0 bases from V and 6 bases from J, with 14 bases between. Germline V gene data show CDR1 as MGHRA and CDR2 as YSYEKL. The CDR3 sequence is 15 residues long. This chain's CDR3 is CASSQEETGYNGYTF. The CDR3 region has the DNA TGCGCCAGCAGCCAAGAAGAAACAGGGTATAATGGCTACACCTTC.

V and J are TRBV7-2 and TRBJ2-2, with 9 nucleotides matching TRBD1. The CDR3 is 14 residues long. CDR1 and CDR2 (germline): SGHTA, FQGNSA. J gave up 6 bases and V 5 bases, and 4 bases lay outside the gene matches. The CDR3 nucleotides read TGTGCCAGCAGCCCTCGACAGGGGGCCGGGGAGCTGTTTTTT. It codes for CASSPRQGAGELFF. The full variable domain, with the rest looked up from reference TRBV7-2 and TRBJ2-2, is GAGVSQSPSNKVTEKGKDVELRCDPISGHTALYWYRQSLGQGLEFLIYFQGNSAPDKSGLPSDRFSAERTGGSVSTLTIQRTQQEDSAVYLCASSPRQGAGELFFGEGSRLTVL.

This chain uses TRBV30 with TRBJ1-5, with D unclear. The CDR3 is 13 amino acids. The V and J ends lost 3 bases and 0 bases respectively, with 6 bases between them. Germline V gene lookup returns CDR1 GTSNPN and CDR2 SVGIG (reference sequence). The CDR3 loop reads CAWSENSNQPQHF. The CDR3 bases are TGTGCCTGGAGCGAAAATAGCAATCAGCCCCAGCATTTT. Full variable domain (rest looked up from reference TRBV30 and TRBJ1-5): SQTIHQWPATLVQPVGSPLSLECTVEGTSNPNLYWYRQAAGRGLQLLFYSVGIGQISSEVPQNLSASRPQDRQFILSSKKLLLSDSGFYLCAWSENSNQPQHFGDGTRLSIL.

The chain recombines TRBV28 with TRBJ1-1; no reliable D call. The V gene lost 6 bases and the J gene lost 4 bases, with 12 bases spanning the gap. CDR1 is MDHEN, CDR2 SYDVKM, per germline. The CDR3 sequence is 13 residues long. The CDR3 here is CASSKVRATEAFF. CDR3 nucleotide sequence: TGTGCCAGCAGCAAGGTCCGGGCCACTGAAGCTTTCTTT.

This clone was picked up one time. The CDR3 region is CASSVGTSGGRLQETQYF. The CDR3 DNA is TGTGCCAGCAGCGTAGGGACTAGCGGGGGGAGGTTGCAAGAGACCCAGTACTTC. The chain employs TRBV9 and TRBJ2-5, with 14 bases identical to TRBD2. The CDR3 runs 18 residues. V dropped 0 bases and J dropped 2; count of bases not matched to a gene: 6. Looked up from germline, CDR1 is SGDLS and CDR2 is YYNGEE. Full variable domain (outside the CDR3, taken from reference TRBV9 and TRBJ2-5): DSGVTQTPKHLITATGQRVTLRCSPRSGDLSVYWYQQSLDQGLQFLIQYYNGEERAKGNILERFSAQQFPDLHSELNLSSLELGDSALYFCASSVGTSGGRLQETQYFGPGTRLLVL.